This passage covers 28 T cell receptor beta chains from one sample sequenced in a study of early T cells in non-severe SARS-CoV-2 infection. TCRdb analysed the 5' RACE reads with MiXCR anew, one entry per CDR3 protein. There are about 70,000 distinct CDR3 sequences in the sample; roughly an eighth occur only once, and about 1.3% lies in the top ten. Sequencing was carried out using whole blood. The receptors come from an adult who was a healthcare worker with PCR-confirmed SARS-CoV-2 infection or an uninfected control (not recorded which).

The chain is built from TRBV11-2 and TRBJ1-4; TRBD1 might be the D (5 bases). Trimming left V 1 base short and J 3 bases short, with 15 bases between. The CDR3 runs to 17 residues. From germline, CDR1 is SGHAT and CDR2 FQNNGV. The CDR3 is CASSLAGQGLSNEKLFF. CDR3 coding DNA: TGTGCCAGCAGCTTAGCGGGCCAGGGCTTGTCTAATGAAAAACTGTTTTTT.

This clonotype was observed at least ten times. The chain uses TRBV6-2 or TRBV6-3 and TRBJ2-7, with TRBD1 matching 7 bases. CDR3 size: 13 residues. The trim removed 6 bases at V and 4 bases at J, leaving 6 bases unmatched. Germline V gives CDR1 MNHEY, CDR2 SVGEGT. Here the CDR3 reads CASSRDSPYEQYF. CDR3 sequence (DNA): TGTGCCAGCAGCCGGGACAGTCCTTACGAGCAGTACTTC.

This clonotype occurred many times. The chain is built from TRBV29-1 and TRBJ2-3; 8 bases line up with TRBD2. The ends lost 5 bases at V and 0 bases at J; junction bases unmatched: 4. CDR1 SQVTM and CDR2 ANQGSEA come from the germline V gene. The CDR3 consists of 14 residues. In DNA, the CDR3 is TGCAGCGTTCCGGGACTAGTAAGCACAGATACGCAGTATTTT. Its protein product is CSVPGLVSTDTQYF.

This clonotype was counted between two and nine times. V is TRBV27 and J is TRBJ2-1; 8 nucleotides align to TRBD1. The CDR3 is 14 amino acids. CDR1 and CDR2 from the germline V gene are MNHEY and SMNVEV (reference sequence). The junction had 4 bases not matched to a gene; V was cut back by 8 bases and J by 1 base. The CDR3 reads CASRTGTSYNEQFF. The CDR3 DNA is TGTGCCAGCCGGACAGGGACTTCCTACAATGAGCAGTTCTTC.

This clonotype has ten or more counts. The chain combines TRBV6-2 or TRBV6-3 with TRBJ1-5; D remains ambiguous. The V and J ends lost 0 bases and 0 bases respectively, with 21 bases between them. The germline V gene encodes CDR1 MNHEY and CDR2 SVGEGT. The CDR3 covers 20 residues. CDR3 region: CASSYSRAQRRLDSNQPQHF. The DNA of the CDR3 is TGTGCCAGCAGTTACTCCCGGGCACAACGCCGCCTCGATAGCAATCAGCCCCAGCATTTT.

This clonotype was recorded at least ten times. This chain joins TRBV9 and TRBJ2-1, with D maybe TRBD1 (6 bases). CDR1 is SGDLS, CDR2 YYNGEE, per germline. The CDR3 totals 16 residues. The V end was cut by 3 bases, the J end by 7 bases, with 20 bases between. The chain's CDR3 is CASSGDRWGTLNEQFF. The CDR3 DNA reads TGTGCCAGCAGCGGAGACAGGTGGGGGACCCTAAATGAGCAGTTCTTC.

This clonotype was counted ten times or more. The CDR3 coding sequence is TGTGCCAGCAGTCGTGGACAGCATTACGAGCAGTACTTC. Its translation: CASSRGQHYEQYF. The chain is built from TRBV6-2 or TRBV6-3 and TRBJ2-7; tentatively, D is TRBD1 (6 bases). The CDR3 has 13 amino acids. The V gene lost 5 bases and the J gene lost 4 bases, with 12 bases spanning the gap. The germline V gene encodes CDR1 MNHEY and CDR2 SVGEGT.

V gene TRBV6-2 or TRBV6-3 combines with J gene TRBJ1-5; D might be TRBD1 (5 bases). V was clipped by 6 bases and J by 6 bases, with 12 bases between them. CDR1 and CDR2 (germline): MNHEY, SVGEGT. There are 13 residues in the CDR3. The CDR3 region has the DNA TGTGCCAGCAGCCATCCGACAGTTCAGCCCCAGCATTTT. It yields the protein CASSHPTVQPQHF.

This clonotype was found many times. The V and J genes are TRBV6-5 and TRBJ1-1, with unresolved D. The CDR3 length is 15 residues. Germline V lookup: CDR1 MNHEY, CDR2 SVGAGI. V was pared by 2 bases and J by 4 bases, with 14 bases between. CDR3 protein: CASSYGLGYGTEAFF. CDR3 nucleotide sequence: TGTGCCAGCAGTTACGGGCTGGGGTATGGCACTGAAGCTTTCTTT.

This clonotype showed up many times. This chain joins TRBV6-5 and TRBJ2-3; D gene unclear. Germline V lookup: CDR1 MNHEY, CDR2 SVGAGI. CDR3 size: 14 residues. V lost 5 bases and J lost 3, with 12 bases in between. The CDR3, as DNA: TGTGCCAGCAGTCCTAGTCGAGGAACAGATACGCAGTATTTT. Protein product: CASSPSRGTDTQYF.

This clonotype came up many times. The rearrangement joins TRBV10-2 to TRBJ2-7, with 10 bases lining up with TRBD2. The CDR3 sequence is 15 residues long. The V and J ends lost 8 bases and 2 bases, in that order; junction bases with no gene match: 9. The V gene's germline CDR1 is WSHSY and CDR2 SAAADI. The CDR3 bases are TGCGCCAGCCTCCTAAGCGGGGGGGCTCCCTACGAGCAGTACTTC. Translating it yields CASLLSGGAPYEQYF.

This clonotype was detected ten times or more. The rearrangement links TRBV20-1 to TRBJ1-1; D is unclear. Trimming removed 6 bases from V and 4 bases from J, with 12 bases in between. From germline, CDR1 is DFQATT and CDR2 SNEGSKA (reference sequence). The CDR3 totals 12 residues. CDR3 in amino acids: CSASREFTEAFF. The CDR3 DNA reads as TGCAGTGCCTCCCGGGAATTCACTGAAGCTTTCTTT.

This clonotype was counted at least ten times. The chain is built from TRBV28 and TRBJ1-6; no definite D call. This CDR3 has 11 amino acids. Germline values: CDR1 MDHEN, CDR2 SYDVKM. V lost 3 bases and J lost 9, with 3 bases in between. CDR3 region: CASSLGSPLHF. CDR3 nucleotide sequence: TGTGCCAGCAGTTTGGGTTCACCCCTCCACTTT.

This clonotype has a count of ten or more. J is TRBJ1-2 and V is TRBV27; D gene ambiguous. V was trimmed by 5 bases and J by 2 bases, leaving 12 bases between them. The CDR3 contains 14 residues. Germline assignment: CDR1 MNHEY and CDR2 SMNVEV (reference sequence). The CDR3 DNA reads as TGTGCCAGCAGTCTGGTTGGTGGAAACTATGGCTACACCTTC. It translates to CASSLVGGNYGYTF.

This clonotype has ten or more counts. The CDR3 is CASSPELNTEAFF. CDR3 DNA: TGTGCCAGCAGCCCCGAGCTGAACACTGAAGCTTTCTTT. V is TRBV7-2 and J is TRBJ1-1; D not resolved. Germline assignment: CDR1 SGHTA and CDR2 FQGNSA. V lost 5 bases and J lost 0, with 7 bases in between. The CDR3 contains 13 residues.

This clonotype came up a few times. V usage is TRBV29-1 and J usage is TRBJ2-2, with D hard to call. Per the germline V gene, CDR1 is SQVTM and CDR2 is ANQGSEA. Trimming removed 7 bases from V and 4 bases from J, with 10 bases in between. This CDR3 region has 12 residues. The CDR3 is CSAATFTGELFF. The CDR3 bases are TGCAGCGCCGCGACGTTCACCGGGGAGCTGTTTTTT.

The table lists this clonotype with many counts. The chain has TRBV2 and TRBJ2-1, with 7 bases aligning to TRBD1. V trimming: 8 bases; J trimming: 6 bases; junction bases outside the gene matches: 10. CDR1 is SNHLY, CDR2 FYNNEI, per germline. This CDR3 region has 14 residues. The CDR3 DNA reads TGTGCCAGCGGGTCGGACCGGGACAGCAATGAGCAGTTCTTC. Encoded protein: CASGSDRDSNEQFF.

In this sample, this clonotype turned up many times. CDR3 protein: CATSDLPGREGTGELFF. CDR3 nucleotides: TGTGCCACCAGTGATTTGCCGGGCCGAGAGGGCACCGGGGAGCTGTTTTTT. This chain links TRBV24-1 with TRBJ2-2; D is possibly TRBD2 (5 bases). Germline CDR1 KGHDR, CDR2 SFDVKD. CDR3 length: 17 amino acids. Trimming removed 0 bases from V and 4 bases from J, with 14 bases in between.

This clonotype was observed at least ten times. The V and J genes are TRBV29-1 and TRBJ2-1; D is perhaps TRBD2 (6 bases). The V end was cut by 8 bases, the J end by 6 bases, with 11 bases between. Germline V gene lookup returns CDR1 SQVTM and CDR2 ANQGSEA. The CDR3 extends over 11 amino acids. Here the CDR3 reads CSLLGGNEQFF. The CDR3 region has the DNA TGCAGCCTCCTGGGGGGCAATGAGCAGTTCTTC.

This clonotype was counted ten times or more. The chain joins TRBV7-6 to TRBJ2-1, with TRBD1 as a possible D gene (5 bases). V was shortened by 4 bases and J by 11 bases, with 18 bases between the two germline ends. The germline gives CDR1 SGHVS, CDR2 FNYEAQ. The CDR3 spans 14 residues. In nucleotides, the CDR3 is TGTGCCAGCAGCTCGTTCGGTACAGGAAGAAAGCAGTTCTTC. Translation gives CASSSFGTGRKQFF.

This clonotype was counted at least ten times. V gene TRBV6-6 combines with J gene TRBJ1-1; D not resolved. The CDR3 runs 13 residues. V was trimmed by 8 bases and J by 3 bases, leaving 13 bases between them. Germline loops: CDR1 MNHNY, CDR2 SVGAGI (reference sequence). The CDR3 reads CASGEGAHTEAFF. In DNA, the CDR3 is TGTGCCAGCGGCGAGGGCGCGCACACTGAAGCTTTCTTT.

This clonotype occurred many times. The J gene is TRBJ1-6, the V gene TRBV5-5; TRBD1 aligns across 10 bases. V was pared by 4 bases and J by 7 bases, with 8 bases of the junction left unmatched. There are 16 residues in the CDR3. Germline V gene lookup returns CDR1 SGHKS and CDR2 YYEKEE (reference sequence). The DNA for the CDR3 is TGTGCCAGCAGCAAAGACCCGGGACAGGGGAATTCACCCCTCCACTTT. Protein product: CASSKDPGQGNSPLHF.

This clonotype was seen at least ten times. V gene TRBV20-1 combines with J gene TRBJ2-2; 7 bases are shared with TRBD1. V dropped 3 bases and J dropped 2; count of bases not matched to a gene: 9. Germline CDR1 DFQATT, CDR2 SNEGSKA (reference sequence). The CDR3 is made up of 16 amino acids. CDR3 sequence: CSASGTATRNTGELFF. The DNA of the CDR3 is TGCAGTGCTAGTGGGACAGCTACACGTAACACCGGGGAGCTGTTTTTT.

This clonotype was found many times. The chain is built from TRBV7-8 and TRBJ2-5; a possible D gene is TRBD2 (6 bases). This CDR3 is 14 amino acids long. Trimming stripped 5 bases from V and 5 bases from J, with 15 bases between. Germline V gene sequence: CDR1 SGHVS, CDR2 FQNEAQ. CDR3 loop: CASSIWDSRETQYF. CDR3 bases: TGTGCCAGCAGCATCTGGGACTCAAGGGAGACCCAGTACTTC.

This clonotype has a count of ten or more. The J gene is TRBJ2-3, the V gene TRBV12-3 or TRBV12-4, with D possibly called TRBD1 or TRBD2 (6 bases each). With 5 bases removed from V and 10 bases from J, the gap between germline ends came to 16 bases. The CDR3 spans 13 residues. CDR3: CASSLRGDGAQYF. Written as DNA, the CDR3 is TGTGCCAGCAGTCTTAGGGGGGATGGGGCGCAGTATTTT.

CDR3 loop: CSVEDLPNLPNNEQFF. In DNA form, the CDR3 reads TGCAGCGTTGAAGATCTTCCCAATCTACCCAACAATGAGCAGTTCTTC. V gene TRBV29-1 combines with J gene TRBJ2-1; D unclear. This CDR3 comprises 16 residues. Germline V lookup: CDR1 SQVTM, CDR2 ANQGSEA. V was shortened by 0 bases and J by 5 bases, with 17 bases between the two germline ends.

There are many counts of this clonotype. The chain recombines TRBV28 with TRBJ2-6; no clear D. CDR1 and CDR2 from the germline V gene are MDHEN and SYDVKM. Trimming pared 3 bases from V and 0 bases from J, leaving 9 bases between. The CDR3 extends over 16 amino acids. Written as DNA, the CDR3 is TGTGCCAGCAGTTTGGGCAGTTTCTCTGGGGCCAACGTCCTGACTTTC. Translating it yields CASSLGSFSGANVLTF.

This chain joins TRBV12-3 or TRBV12-4 and TRBJ1-4; 11 nucleotides align to TRBD1. V lost 7 bases to trimming and J lost 7 bases; unmatched junction nucleotides: 8. This CDR3 region has 15 residues. CDR3: CASTGQGAGGEKLFF. DNA for the CDR3: TGTGCCAGCACCGGACAGGGGGCGGGTGGTGAAAAACTGTTTTTT.